This TCR beta chain is from a study of siplizumab effects on memory and regulatory T cells. Across the study: Run as pairs, the mixed lymphocyte reactions received siplizumab at roughly 1 ug/mL or no drug.

Assay used: immunoSEQ multiplex PCR; TCRdb lists only in-frame clones, some missing. The sample carries more than 10,000 clones, 40% recorded once. Mixed lymphocyte reaction cells were cocultured at 37°C for 5 to 6 days. Study observations and caveats: Siplizumab significantly reduced alloreactive sequences traceable to unstimulated CD4+ memory cells. The suppressive capacity of proliferating Tregs from siplizumab cultures remained unconfirmed.

On this clone: What it binds is not known.

CDR1 is SGHAT, CDR2 FQNNGV, per germline. The CDR3 has 15 amino acids. V was shortened by 1 base and J by 1 base, with 5 bases between the two germline ends. The rearrangement uses TRBV11-2 and TRBJ2-6; D gene unclear. This TCR came from a human donor in good health; the cells came from an allogeneic mixed lymphocyte reaction. Sequencing was carried out using CFSE-low (dividing) CD8+ T cells sorted from an allogeneic mixed lymphocyte reaction. The CDR3 region has the DNA TGTGCCAGCAGCTTAGTCGCTTCTGGGGCCAACGTCCTGACTTTC. Translation gives CASSLVASGANVLTF.